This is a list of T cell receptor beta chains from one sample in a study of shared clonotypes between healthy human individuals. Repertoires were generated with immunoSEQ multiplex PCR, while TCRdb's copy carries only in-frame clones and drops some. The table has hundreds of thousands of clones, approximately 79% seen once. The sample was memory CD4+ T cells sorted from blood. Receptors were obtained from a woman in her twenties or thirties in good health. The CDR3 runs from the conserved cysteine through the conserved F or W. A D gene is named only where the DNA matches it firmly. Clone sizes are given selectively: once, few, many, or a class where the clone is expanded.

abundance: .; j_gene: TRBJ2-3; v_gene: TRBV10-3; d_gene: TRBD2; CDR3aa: CAISELGGLAGVGTQYF; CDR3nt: TGTGCCATCAGTGAGTTAGGGGGACTAGCGGGAGTAGGTACGCAGTATTTT
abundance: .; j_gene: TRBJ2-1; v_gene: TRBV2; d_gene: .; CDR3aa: CASRGPENEQFF; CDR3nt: TGTGCCAGCAGAGGACCAGAGAATGAGCAGTTCTTC
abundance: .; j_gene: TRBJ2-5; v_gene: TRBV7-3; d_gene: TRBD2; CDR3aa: CASSVGLMETQYF; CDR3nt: TGTGCCAGCAGCGTGGGACTAATGGAGACCCAGTACTTC
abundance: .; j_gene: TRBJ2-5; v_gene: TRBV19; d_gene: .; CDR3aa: CASGGNSGNQETQYF; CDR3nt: TGTGCCAGCGGCGGTAATAGCGGCAACCAAGAGACCCAGTACTTC
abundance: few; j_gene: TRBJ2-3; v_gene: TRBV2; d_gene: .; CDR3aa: CASSEATGSSTDTQYF; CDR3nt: TGTGCCAGCAGTGAAGCTACAGGCTCTAGCACAGATACGCAGTATTTT
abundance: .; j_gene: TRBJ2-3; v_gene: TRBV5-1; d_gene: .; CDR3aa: CASSYDRSTDTQYF; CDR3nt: TGCGCCAGCAGCTACGACAGGAGCACAGATACGCAGTATTTT
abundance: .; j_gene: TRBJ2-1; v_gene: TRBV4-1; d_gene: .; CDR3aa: CASSQASGPEQFF; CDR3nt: TGCGCCAGCAGCCAAGCGAGCGGGCCGGAGCAGTTCTTC
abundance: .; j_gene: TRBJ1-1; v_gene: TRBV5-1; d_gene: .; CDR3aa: CASSSPLDRKKAFF; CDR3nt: TGCGCCAGCAGCTCGCCTTTAGACAGGAAAAAAGCTTTCTTT
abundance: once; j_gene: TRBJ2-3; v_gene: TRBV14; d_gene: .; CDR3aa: CASSQSSDTQYF; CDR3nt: TGTGCCAGCAGCCAAAGTTCAGATACGCAGTATTTT
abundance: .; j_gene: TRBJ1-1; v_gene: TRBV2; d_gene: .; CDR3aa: CASSGRNTEAFF; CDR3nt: TGTGCCAGCAGTGGACGGAACACTGAAGCTTTCTTT
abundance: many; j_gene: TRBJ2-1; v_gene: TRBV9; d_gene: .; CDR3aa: CASSVEGGHYNEQFF; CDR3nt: TGTGCCAGCAGCGTAGAAGGTGGCCACTACAATGAGCAGTTCTTC
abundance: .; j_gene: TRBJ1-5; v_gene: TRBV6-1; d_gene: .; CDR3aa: CASSEQGGIWQPQHF; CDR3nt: TGTGCCAGCAGTGAACAGGGAGGAATTTGGCAGCCCCAGCATTTT
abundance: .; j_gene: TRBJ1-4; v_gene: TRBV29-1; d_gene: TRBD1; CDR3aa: CSADRGGGEKLFF; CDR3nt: TGCAGCGCCGACAGGGGTGGGGGTGAAAAACTGTTTTTT
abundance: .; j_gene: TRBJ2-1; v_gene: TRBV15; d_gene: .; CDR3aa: CATSREGVSYNEQFF; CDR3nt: TGTGCCACCAGCAGAGAGGGGGTGAGTTACAATGAGCAGTTCTTC
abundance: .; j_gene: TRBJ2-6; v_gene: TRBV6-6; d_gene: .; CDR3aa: CASSRRGSGANVLTF; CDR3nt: TGTGCCAGCAGTCGCAGGGGCTCTGGGGCCAACGTCCTGACTTTC
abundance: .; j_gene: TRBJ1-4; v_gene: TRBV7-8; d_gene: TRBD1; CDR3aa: CASRRTGQAHEKLFF; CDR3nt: TGTGCCAGCAGACGCACGGGACAGGCTCATGAAAAACTGTTTTTT
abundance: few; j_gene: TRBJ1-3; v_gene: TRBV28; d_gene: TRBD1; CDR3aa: CVVQGVYFSGNTIYF; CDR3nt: TGTGTGGTGCAGGGGGTTTATTTCTCTGGAAACACCATATATTTT
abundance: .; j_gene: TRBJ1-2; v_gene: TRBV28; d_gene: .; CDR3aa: CASSLRDGGYTF; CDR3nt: TGTGCCAGCAGTTTACGGGATGGCGGCTACACCTTC
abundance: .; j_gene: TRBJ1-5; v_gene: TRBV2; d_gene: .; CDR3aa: CASKTLRDQPQHF; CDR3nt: TGTGCCAGCAAGACACTGCGGGATCAGCCCCAGCATTTT
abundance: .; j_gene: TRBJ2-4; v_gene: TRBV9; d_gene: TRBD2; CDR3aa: CASSLGTSGAPAKNIQYF; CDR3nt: TGTGCCAGCAGCTTAGGGACTAGCGGGGCCCCGGCCAAAAACATTCAGTACTTC